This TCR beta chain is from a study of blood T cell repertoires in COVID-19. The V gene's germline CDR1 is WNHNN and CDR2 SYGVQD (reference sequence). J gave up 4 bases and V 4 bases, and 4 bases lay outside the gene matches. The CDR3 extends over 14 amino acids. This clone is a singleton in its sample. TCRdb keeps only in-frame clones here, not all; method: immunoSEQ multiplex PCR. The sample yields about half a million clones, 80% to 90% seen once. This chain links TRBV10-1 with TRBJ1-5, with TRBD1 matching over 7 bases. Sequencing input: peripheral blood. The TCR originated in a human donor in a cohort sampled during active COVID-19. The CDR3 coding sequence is TGCGCCAGCAGTGGGACAGGAGAAAATCAGCCCCAGCATTTT. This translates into CASSGTGENQPQHF.